This TCR beta chain emerged from a study of cytomegalovirus exposure and HLA in healthy donors. Study outcomes and limitations: Later on, a genetic analysis was performed. It linked a missense variant in DCLRE1C with V- and J-gene trimming of TCR beta.

In the case of this clone: What it binds is unknown.

It was with 60 Vbeta and 13 Jbeta primers that the PCR ran. The repertoire was sequenced with immunoSEQ multiplex PCR; TCRdb's copy has only in-frame clones and lacks some. In the table there are 140,000 to 150,000 clones, around three quarters of which are singletons. The CDR3 totals 13 residues. Germline CDR1 is LNHDA and CDR2 is SQIVND (reference sequence). V gave up 7 bases and J gave up 3 bases, with 13 bases separating them. The chain couples TRBV19 to TRBJ2-7, with D tentatively TRBD2 (6 bases). Material: PBMCs. This TCR derives from a woman aged 40 to 49 in good health and CMV-seropositive. DNA of the CDR3: TGTGCCAGTACCCCTACCGGGAGCTACGAGCAGTACTTC. It yields the protein CASTPTGSYEQYF.